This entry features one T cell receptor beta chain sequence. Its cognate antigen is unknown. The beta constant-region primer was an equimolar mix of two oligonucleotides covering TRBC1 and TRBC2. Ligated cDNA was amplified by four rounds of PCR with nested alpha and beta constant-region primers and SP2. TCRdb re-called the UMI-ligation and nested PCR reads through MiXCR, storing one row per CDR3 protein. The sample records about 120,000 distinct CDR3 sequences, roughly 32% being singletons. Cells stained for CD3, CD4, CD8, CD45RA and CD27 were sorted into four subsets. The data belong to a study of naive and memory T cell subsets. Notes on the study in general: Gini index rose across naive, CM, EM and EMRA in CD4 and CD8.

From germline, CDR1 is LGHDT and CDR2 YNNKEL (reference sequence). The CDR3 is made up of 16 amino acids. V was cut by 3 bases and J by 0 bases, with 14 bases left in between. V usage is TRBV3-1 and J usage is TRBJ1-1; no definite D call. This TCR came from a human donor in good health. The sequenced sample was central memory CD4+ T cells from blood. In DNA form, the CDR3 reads TGTGCCAGCAGCCACGGCCAGAGAGGAGTGAACACTGAAGCTTTCTTT. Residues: CASSHGQRGVNTEAFF.